This TCR beta chain appears in the sequencing data of a study of blood T cell repertoires in COVID-19. As processed by the authors: How many nucleated cells were present was estimated from reference gene primer amplification. Sequenced by immunoSEQ multiplex PCR; TCRdb stores in-frame clones only, minus some. V, J and clone size are those of that table, while D and trimming were read from the DNA. There are 190,000 or so clones in the sample; about 82% occur only once, and 0.9% to 0.95% lies in the top ten. The sequence was collected from a man aged 55 to 70 with COVID-19, enrolled during active disease. Sequenced input: peripheral blood.

The CDR3 is CASSVDTNYGYTF. The CDR3 DNA sequence: TGTGCCAGCAGCGTCGACACAAACTATGGCTACACCTTC. The chain has TRBV7-9 and TRBJ1-2; D is undetermined. This CDR3 has 13 residues. Germline V lookup: CDR1 SEHNR, CDR2 FQNEAQ (reference sequence). V was shortened by 5 bases and J by 2 bases, with 9 bases between the two germline ends.